This T cell receptor beta chain derives from a study of identical twins. Template switching introduced a universal primer site, and the cDNA bore unique molecular identifiers. TCRdb ran MiXCR on the 5' RACE reads and lists one entry per CDR3 protein. The table has 200,000 to 250,000 distinct CDR3 sequences, 7.5% seen once. Concerning this clonotype: No antigen is known for it. One junction end does not reproduce the germline sequence, and a read error may be involved.

Study-wide points: Sequences that were out-of-frame, alpha and twin-shared displayed an excess of low generation probability. Insertions were fewer in abundant cord blood beta clonotypes, whereas memory repertoires showed none of this pattern.

In germline, CDR1 is MDHEN, CDR2 SYDVKM. CDR3 size: 16 residues. These sequences were also reported in another study, on yellow fever vaccine responses in identical twins. That study reports: Reportedly, the T cell response mounted by twins to vaccine seemed partly convergent, partly personalized.

The sequence derives from a woman younger than 35 in good health. The specimen sequenced was memory (CD45RO+) T cells sorted from blood. The rearrangement joins TRBV28 to TRBJ2-2, with 7 bases aligning to TRBD2. CDR3 nucleotide sequence: TGTACCAGCAAAAAGGGGCTAGCGGCGAACACCGGGGAGCTGTTTTTT. Translating it yields CTSKKGLAANTGELFF.